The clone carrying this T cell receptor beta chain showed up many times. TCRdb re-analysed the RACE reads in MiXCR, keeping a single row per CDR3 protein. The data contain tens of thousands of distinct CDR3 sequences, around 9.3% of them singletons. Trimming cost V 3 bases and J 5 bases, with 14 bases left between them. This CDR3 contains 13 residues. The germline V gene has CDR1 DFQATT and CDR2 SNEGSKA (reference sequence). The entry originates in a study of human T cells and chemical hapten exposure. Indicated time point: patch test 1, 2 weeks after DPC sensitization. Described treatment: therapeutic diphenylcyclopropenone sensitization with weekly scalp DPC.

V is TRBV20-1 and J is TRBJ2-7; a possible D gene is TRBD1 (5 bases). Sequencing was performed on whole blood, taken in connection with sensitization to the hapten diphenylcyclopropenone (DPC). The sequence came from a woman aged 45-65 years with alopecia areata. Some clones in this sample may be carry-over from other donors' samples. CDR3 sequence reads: CSASKGRADEQYF. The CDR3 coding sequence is TGCAGTGCTAGTAAGGGCAGGGCGGACGAGCAGTACTTC.